This record covers a single T cell receptor (beta chain). What it binds is not known. These data originate in a study of graft-versus-host responses after intestinal transplantation. Study as a whole: Multivisceral, liver-intestinal, or isolated intestinal grafts went to recipients. Tacrolimus and steroids were given for 2 to 3 years to all recipients after anti-thymocyte globulin induction.

Measured with immunoSEQ multiplex PCR; TCRdb has only the in-frame clones, and not every one. The sample lists about 64,000 clones; more than 85% were seen once. Per germline, CDR1 SGDLS and CDR2 YYNGEE. V lost 3 bases and J 3 bases, leaving 15 bases between the germline ends. The CDR3 has 15 amino acids. Study-wide results and caveats: Early post-transplant HvG declines showed an association with peak circulating GvH clone levels. GvH clones detected in recipient marrow included some appearing first in ileum or blood.

The J gene is TRBJ1-1, the V gene TRBV9; D is possibly TRBD1 (6 bases). Sequencing used unstimulated CD8+ T cells sorted from spleen or lymph node cells, obtained before transplant. This TCR was sampled from a human donor who was the organ donor for an intestinal transplant. The CDR3 here is CASSGETGEDTEAFF. CDR3 DNA: TGTGCCAGCAGCGGGGAGACAGGCGAGGACACTGAAGCTTTCTTT.